A selection of T cell receptor beta chains follows, all from one sample in a study of PD-L1 blockade in urothelial cancer. Using immunoSEQ multiplex PCR, the repertoire was profiled, and TCRdb retains in-frame clones only, with some absent. Of about 63,000 clones listed, more than 80% are singletons. Sequenced material: PBMCs, taken around atezolizumab (anti-PD-L1) treatment. The receptors derive from an older man with urothelial cancer. The CDR3 runs from the conserved cysteine through the conserved F or W. Each record gives: V gene, CDR3 protein.

TRBV18 CASSPSGTGNTGELFF
TRBV25-1 CASSDGGGAGYGYTF
TRBV7-3 CASSLDYTDTQYF
TRBV4-2 CASSHNRGNTEAFF
TRBV7-2 CASSLGLAAGELFF
TRBV9 CASSVGSGGYQETQYF
TRBV19 CASSSSPSPGTEAFF
TRBV15 CATRGQGASTNEKLFF
TRBV30 CAWMDFPLPLHRDNQPQHF
TRBV29-1 CSVVGQSSYEQYF
TRBV27 CASSLTGGDRGYTF
TRBV30 CAWSADRGDYTF
TRBV10-2 CASSESTGGDGYTF
TRBV5-1 CASRPLGTGGTEAFF
TRBV9 CASSVRGGGNEQFF
TRBV4-3 CASSVQQNLNTEAFF
TRBV7-2 CASSLPGQITDTQYF
TRBV6-1 CASRDRGEDTQYF
TRBV4-2 CASSQDMASGTDTQYF
TRBV6-6 CASSPGGRYGYTF
TRBV5-4 CASSSFRGGGTEAFF
TRBV25-1 CASSDFATPQETQYF
TRBV6-1 CASAGLESEKLFF
TRBV19 CASSPLGGLAGPARDTQYF
TRBV5-1 CASSLAGRSGGANEQFF
TRBV7-9 CASSRSGAGADTEAFF
TRBV12-5 CASGPSGGGSGELFF
TRBV29-1 CSVEDPGGDYGYTF
TRBV27 CASSLPGQGTDEQFF
TRBV27 CASSFTDRENTEAFF
TRBV9 CASSPQAGVGGEQYF
TRBV6-6 CASRDGYRVDEKLFF
TRBV5-1 CASSSGTGVEQYF
TRBV19 CASTSTSGRTDTQYF
TRBV25-1 CASSETATGDTEAFF
TRBV5-1 CASSGQAGGEQYF
TRBV11-3 CASSLYLNTEAFF
TRBV4-3 CASSQDGQGWYGYTF
TRBV30 CAWSGLAATGELFF
TRBV11-2 CASSLVPISPLHF
TRBV6-5 CASSLRVSGNTIYF
TRBV4-1 CASSQDGGAAADTQYF
TRBV5-6 CASSFFTGVNPYNEQFF
TRBV9 CASSVVPANTGELFF
TRBV6-5 CASSYTGGYGYTF
TRBV29-1 CSASSGGTEQFF
TRBV11-2 CASSRGRLNTGELFF
TRBV5-5 CASSLVETTETQYF
TRBV25-1 CASSSSNNSPLHF
TRBV7-2 CASSLIAGGGNEQFF
TRBV11-3 CASRRALRGPGELFF
TRBV2 CASTNNYGYTF
TRBV9 CASSVGPSGNTDTQYF
TRBV18 CASSPRTGGYQETQYF
TRBV7-8 CASSRAGGEPEKLFF
TRBV7-6 CASSPREGAYEQYF
TRBV7-3 CASSLNRANTEAFF
TRBV29-1 CSARTQTEAFF
TRBV9 CASSVAEGEYQETQYF
TRBV5-1 CASNFGRGETQYF